These 30 T cell receptor beta chains were all obtained from the same sample, sequenced in a study of cytomegalovirus exposure and HLA in healthy donors. PCR amplification relied on 60 Vbeta primers (plus 13 Jbeta primers). Assay used: immunoSEQ multiplex PCR; TCRdb lists only in-frame clones, some missing. Of 90,000 to 130,000 clones listed, approximately 82% are singletons. The sequenced material came from PBMCs. Receptors originate from a man younger than 45 in good health and CMV-seropositive.

V and J are TRBV2 and TRBJ2-2; 7 bases are shared with TRBD1. The CDR3 spans 15 residues. Germline values: CDR1 SNHLY, CDR2 FYNNEI. V lost 5 bases to trimming and J lost 1 base; unmatched junction nucleotides: 4. CDR3 sequence: CASSIQGENTGELFF. CDR3 in DNA: TGTGCCAGCAGTATTCAGGGGGAGAACACCGGGGAGCTGTTTTTT.

This chain joins TRBV9 and TRBJ2-5, with 10 bases lining up with TRBD2. With V trimmed by 0 bases and J by 5 bases, 7 bases remained unmatched. CDR1 and CDR2 from the germline V gene are SGDLS and YYNGEE. The CDR3 extends over 16 amino acids. CDR3 in DNA: TGTGCCAGCAGCGTAGCAAGCGGGGGGGCGGCGGAGACCCAGTACTTC. Its protein product is CASSVASGGAAETQYF. Variable domain in full (rest from reference TRBV9 and TRBJ2-5): DSGVTQTPKHLITATGQRVTLRCSPRSGDLSVYWYQQSLDQGLQFLIQYYNGEERAKGNILERFSAQQFPDLHSELNLSSLELGDSALYFCASSVASGGAAETQYFGPGTRLLVL.

The chain has TRBV4-1 and TRBJ2-3, with TRBD2 matching 11 bases. After removal of 1 base from V and 2 bases from J, the junction contained 2 bases not matched to a gene. CDR1 is MGHRA and CDR2 is YSYEKL in the germline V gene. CDR3 length: 16 amino acids. DNA of the CDR3: TGCGCCAGCAGCCAAGGGGGACTAGCGGCCACAGATACGCAGTATTTT. Translating gives CASSQGGLAATDTQYF.

V gene TRBV7-2 combines with J gene TRBJ1-2; 7 bases line up with TRBD1. Unmatched junction bases numbered 6, after V lost 5 bases and J lost 3 bases. The germline V gene encodes CDR1 SGHTA and CDR2 FQGNSA. The CDR3 totals 14 residues. The CDR3 DNA reads as TGTGCCAGCAGCACCCGGGACAGCGACTATGGCTACACCTTC. It yields the protein CASSTRDSDYGYTF.

The rearrangement joins TRBV7-3 to TRBJ1-2, with 7 bases identical to TRBD1. CDR1 is SGHTA and CDR2 is FQGTGA in the germline V gene. The CDR3 totals 13 residues. Germline trimming cut 3 bases from V and 8 bases from J; bases unmatched to any gene: 6. CDR3 sequence (DNA): TGTGCCAGCAGCTTGCTGCAGGGGGAAGGCTACACCTTC. This gives the protein CASSLLQGEGYTF.

This sequence joins TRBV9 and TRBJ2-7, with a tentative D call TRBD1 (6 bases). The CDR3 contains 13 residues. The germline gives CDR1 SGDLS, CDR2 YYNGEE. V lost 0 bases and J lost 7, with 11 bases in between. The CDR3 loop reads CASSVGDQGEQYF. The CDR3 DNA is TGTGCCAGCAGCGTAGGGGACCAGGGGGAGCAGTACTTC. Using reference TRBV9 and TRBJ2-7 for the parts outside the CDR3, the full variable domain is DSGVTQTPKHLITATGQRVTLRCSPRSGDLSVYWYQQSLDQGLQFLIQYYNGEERAKGNILERFSAQQFPDLHSELNLSSLELGDSALYFCASSVGDQGEQYFGPGTRLTVT.

This chain uses TRBV11-2 with TRBJ1-2; TRBD1 might be the D (6 bases). The CDR3 totals 13 residues. V lost 4 bases, J lost 4 bases, and 10 bases lay in between. From germline, CDR1 is SGHAT and CDR2 FQNNGV. CDR3 sequence reads: CASSSGQSYGYTF. The CDR3 bases are TGTGCCAGCAGCTCCGGACAGTCCTATGGCTACACCTTC.

This chain joins TRBV10-1 and TRBJ2-3; a possible D gene is TRBD2 (6 bases). This CDR3 has 17 amino acids. CDR1 and CDR2 from the germline V gene are WNHNN and SYGVQD (reference sequence). The V gene lost 4 bases and the J gene lost 1 base, with 18 bases spanning the gap. This chain's CDR3 is CASSGGGTSSRTDTQYF. CDR3 DNA sequence: TGCGCCAGCAGTGGGGGAGGAACTAGCTCGCGCACAGATACGCAGTATTTT.

This sequence joins TRBV4-1 and TRBJ2-1; TRBD1 matches at 7 bases. The germline V gene has CDR1 MGHRA and CDR2 YSYEKL. This CDR3 contains 18 residues. The V segment lost 3 bases and the J segment 3 bases; nucleotides outside the gene matches: 14. CDR3 sequence: CASSQNRVEGAGYNEQFF. For the CDR3, the DNA is TGCGCCAGCAGCCAGAATAGGGTAGAGGGGGCAGGCTACAATGAGCAGTTCTTC.

The rearrangement joins TRBV7-9 to TRBJ1-2; D gene uncertain. The CDR3 covers 15 residues. The V gene lost 3 bases and the J gene lost 4 bases, with 15 bases spanning the gap. Germline CDR1 SEHNR, CDR2 FQNEAQ (reference sequence). Here the CDR3 DNA reads TGTGCCAGCAGCTTGATCCCAGGTGGCGTCTATGGCTACACCTTC. Protein: CASSLIPGGVYGYTF.

This clone was observed a few times. The chain uses TRBV11-2 and TRBJ1-2; the D gene is possibly TRBD1 (6 bases). The germline gives CDR1 SGHAT, CDR2 FQNNGV. The ends were cut back, 4 bases at V and 6 bases at J, with 15 bases in the middle. The CDR3 is made up of 14 amino acids. CDR3 nucleotides: TGTGCCAGCAGCTATTACACAGGGAGGGATGGCTACACCTTC. Protein: CASSYYTGRDGYTF.

The V and J genes are TRBV7-9 and TRBJ1-1; TRBD1 aligns across 7 bases. V dropped 1 base and J dropped 1; count of bases not matched to a gene: 9. The CDR3 is made up of 17 amino acids. The germline V gene has CDR1 SEHNR and CDR2 FQNEAQ (reference sequence). In DNA, the CDR3 is TGTGCCAGCAGCTTAGGGGCAGGGGGGTTCGCGAACACTGAAGCTTTCTTT. Amino acids: CASSLGAGGFANTEAFF.

This sequence joins TRBV4-3 and TRBJ1-4; D is unclear. Trimming removed 0 bases from V and 7 bases from J, with 9 bases in between. Germline CDR1 LGHNA, CDR2 YSLEER. This CDR3 is built from 14 residues. The chain's CDR3 is CASSQDYNSEKLFF. The DNA for the CDR3 is TGCGCCAGCAGCCAAGATTACAACAGTGAAAAACTGTTTTTT.

This chain joins TRBV27 and TRBJ2-1, with D perhaps matching TRBD2 (6 bases). This CDR3 region has 16 residues. Deletions cut 3 bases from V and 4 bases from J, with 16 bases between. The germline V gene encodes CDR1 MNHEY and CDR2 SMNVEV (reference sequence). The CDR3: CASSLGGAMSYNEQFF. In DNA, the CDR3 is TGTGCCAGCAGTTTGGGCGGGGCGATGTCTTACAATGAGCAGTTCTTC.

The CDR3 region has the DNA TGTGCCAGCAGTTCCCGGACAGCTACAAACACAGATACGCAGTATTTT. This codes for CASSSRTATNTDTQYF. The chain carries TRBV27 and TRBJ2-3; D is perhaps TRBD1 (6 bases). This CDR3 has 16 amino acids. CDR1 and CDR2 (germline): MNHEY, SMNVEV (reference sequence). V lost 4 bases and J lost 2, with 16 bases in between.

The rearrangement links TRBV13 to TRBJ2-5; TRBD2 is a possible D gene (5 bases). Germline V CDR1 and CDR2: PRHDT, FYEKMQ (reference sequence). The CDR3 loop spans 15 amino acids. Between the trimmed V and J ends, which lost 2 bases and 4 bases, there was a span of 14 bases. The CDR3: CASSLWTSRRETQYF. The DNA of the CDR3 is TGTGCCAGCAGCTTATGGACTTCCCGCCGAGAGACCCAGTACTTC.

The gene calls are TRBV5-1 and TRBJ2-7; 7 bases line up with TRBD1. V trimming: 9 bases; J trimming: 0 bases; junction bases outside the gene matches: 15. The CDR3 has 16 residues. The germline V gene has CDR1 SGHRS and CDR2 YFSETQ. The CDR3 loop is CATSLGVGGLSYEQYF. CDR3 coding DNA: TGCGCCACTTCCCTTGGGGTAGGGGGCCTCTCCTACGAGCAGTACTTC.

This chain uses TRBV15 with TRBJ2-7, with 8 bases fitting TRBD1. The CDR3 covers 16 residues. Germline loops: CDR1 LNHNV, CDR2 YYDKDF (reference sequence). J lost 3 bases, V lost 8 bases, and 15 bases had no gene match. CDR3 DNA: TGTGCCACCCGCAAATTTGGGGGACAGGAGGACTACGAGCAGTACTTC. Its protein product is CATRKFGGQEDYEQYF.

The V gene is TRBV9, the J gene TRBJ1-1; possible D gene TRBD1, 6 bases. The CDR3 loop spans 15 amino acids. In germline, CDR1 is SGDLS, CDR2 YYNGEE. V was clipped by 4 bases and J by 3 bases, with 16 bases between them. The CDR3 here is CASSSPGGTYTEAFF. Written as DNA, the CDR3 is TGTGCCAGCAGCTCACCGGGGGGCACCTACACTGAAGCTTTCTTT.

The genes are TRBV6-5 and TRBJ1-1; D not certain. The CDR3 is 12 amino acids. The germline V gene encodes CDR1 MNHEY and CDR2 SVGAGI. Trimming removed 6 bases from V and 3 bases from J, with 8 bases in between. DNA of the CDR3: TGTGCCAGCAGCTTCGGGGACACTGAAGCTTTCTTT. This translates into CASSFGDTEAFF.

V usage is TRBV4-1 and J usage is TRBJ1-6; 8 bases fit TRBD1. Trimming took 3 bases from V and 5 from J; bases not matched to a gene: 6. Per the germline V gene, CDR1 is MGHRA and CDR2 is YSYEKL. The CDR3 runs 16 residues. The CDR3 sequence: CASSQYRGINNSPLHF. The CDR3 region has the DNA TGCGCCAGCAGCCAGTACAGGGGGATTAATAATTCACCCCTCCACTTT.

The V and J genes are TRBV4-2 and TRBJ2-1; TRBD2 agrees at 9 bases. The CDR3 is 19 residues long. The J segment lost 3 bases and the V segment lost 4 bases, leaving 16 bases of the junction unmatched. Looked up from germline, CDR1 is LGHNA and CDR2 is YNFKEQ. Here the CDR3 DNA reads TGTGCCAGCAGCCGAACAGCCTTTTGGCGGGGGGGCAACTACAATGAGCAGTTCTTC. Residues: CASSRTAFWRGGNYNEQFF.

This clone has just a few counts. The chain recombines TRBV29-1 with TRBJ1-1, with 7 positions matching TRBD1. The trim removed 5 bases at V and 5 bases at J, leaving 8 bases unmatched. The germline V gene has CDR1 SQVTM and CDR2 ANQGSEA. The CDR3 contains 13 residues. The CDR3 protein is CSVLSRGYTEAFF. The CDR3 DNA reads TGCAGCGTTCTTAGCAGGGGGTATACTGAAGCTTTCTTT.

The rearrangement links TRBV4-3 to TRBJ1-2; D gene ambiguous. Germline assignment: CDR1 LGHNA and CDR2 YSLEER. V shed 5 bases and J shed 8 bases, with 24 bases lying between them. The CDR3 length is 16 residues. The CDR3 is CASSAHSTSFGSGYTF. Written as DNA, the CDR3 is TGCGCCAGCAGCGCACACTCGACAAGTTTTGGGTCGGGCTACACCTTC.

The rearrangement joins TRBV10-1 to TRBJ1-1; D is possibly TRBD1 (6 bases). V was pared by 3 bases and J by 9 bases, with 11 bases between. CDR1 is WNHNN and CDR2 is SYGVQD in the germline V gene (reference sequence). The CDR3 runs 12 residues. This chain's CDR3 is CASSERGGQAFF. CDR3 sequence (DNA): TGCGCCAGCAGTGAACGGGGGGGGCAAGCTTTCTTT.

To note about this clone: One end of the junction is discordant with germline, which a read error may explain. The CDR3, as DNA: TGTGCCGGCAGCTTAGAGGGTGGGCGGGCGGCAAGAAGCTCTGGAAACACCATATATTTT. Translated: CAGSLEGGRAARSSGNTIYF. The chain links TRBV7-8 to TRBJ1-3; D is unclear. CDR3 length: 20 residues. CDR1 SGHVS and CDR2 FQNEAQ come from the germline V gene. Full variable domain (missing parts from reference TRBV7-8 and TRBJ1-3): GAGVSQSPRYKVAKRGQDVALRCDPISGHVSLFWYQQALGQGPEFLTYFQNEAQLDKSGLPSDRFFAERPEGSVSTLKIQRTQQEDSAVYLCAGSLEGGRAARSSGNTIYFGEGSWLTVV.

This clone was detected only a few times. The chain combines TRBV13 with TRBJ1-1; 9 positions match TRBD1. Germline CDR1 is PRHDT and CDR2 is FYEKMQ (reference sequence). V was pared by 5 bases and J by 1 base, with 11 bases of the junction left unmatched. This CDR3 region has 17 residues. The CDR3 sequence is CASSHPSGQGTNTEAFF. The CDR3 DNA reads TGTGCCAGCAGCCACCCCTCGGGACAGGGCACGAACACTGAAGCTTTCTTT.

This chain joins TRBV9 and TRBJ1-2; TRBD1 is a possible D gene (6 bases). The CDR3 spans 15 residues. Trimming left V 0 bases short and J 0 bases short, with 9 bases between. Germline V lookup: CDR1 SGDLS, CDR2 YYNGEE. The CDR3 DNA reads as TGTGCCAGCAGCGTAGGGGGGGGCGCTAACTATGGCTACACCTTC. Its protein product is CASSVGGGANYGYTF.

CDR3 sequence (DNA): TGTGCCTGGAGTGTGCGCAGGGGCAATGGCTACACCTTC. Encoded protein: CAWSVRRGNGYTF. This chain uses TRBV30 with TRBJ1-2; D might be TRBD1 (6 bases). The V gene lost 0 bases and the J gene lost 6 bases, with 11 bases spanning the gap. This CDR3 is built from 13 residues. CDR1 is GTSNPN and CDR2 is SVGIG in the germline V gene (reference sequence).

In nucleotides, the CDR3 is TGTGCCAGCAGCTTGGAATACAGAAGGGAGCAGTACTTC. Protein: CASSLEYRREQYF. The chain combines TRBV5-4 with TRBJ2-7; no firm D call. CDR1 and CDR2 from the germline V gene are SGHNT and YYREEE (reference sequence). The V end lost 0 bases, the J end lost 7 bases, and 11 bases lay between the germline ends. The CDR3 is made up of 13 amino acids.